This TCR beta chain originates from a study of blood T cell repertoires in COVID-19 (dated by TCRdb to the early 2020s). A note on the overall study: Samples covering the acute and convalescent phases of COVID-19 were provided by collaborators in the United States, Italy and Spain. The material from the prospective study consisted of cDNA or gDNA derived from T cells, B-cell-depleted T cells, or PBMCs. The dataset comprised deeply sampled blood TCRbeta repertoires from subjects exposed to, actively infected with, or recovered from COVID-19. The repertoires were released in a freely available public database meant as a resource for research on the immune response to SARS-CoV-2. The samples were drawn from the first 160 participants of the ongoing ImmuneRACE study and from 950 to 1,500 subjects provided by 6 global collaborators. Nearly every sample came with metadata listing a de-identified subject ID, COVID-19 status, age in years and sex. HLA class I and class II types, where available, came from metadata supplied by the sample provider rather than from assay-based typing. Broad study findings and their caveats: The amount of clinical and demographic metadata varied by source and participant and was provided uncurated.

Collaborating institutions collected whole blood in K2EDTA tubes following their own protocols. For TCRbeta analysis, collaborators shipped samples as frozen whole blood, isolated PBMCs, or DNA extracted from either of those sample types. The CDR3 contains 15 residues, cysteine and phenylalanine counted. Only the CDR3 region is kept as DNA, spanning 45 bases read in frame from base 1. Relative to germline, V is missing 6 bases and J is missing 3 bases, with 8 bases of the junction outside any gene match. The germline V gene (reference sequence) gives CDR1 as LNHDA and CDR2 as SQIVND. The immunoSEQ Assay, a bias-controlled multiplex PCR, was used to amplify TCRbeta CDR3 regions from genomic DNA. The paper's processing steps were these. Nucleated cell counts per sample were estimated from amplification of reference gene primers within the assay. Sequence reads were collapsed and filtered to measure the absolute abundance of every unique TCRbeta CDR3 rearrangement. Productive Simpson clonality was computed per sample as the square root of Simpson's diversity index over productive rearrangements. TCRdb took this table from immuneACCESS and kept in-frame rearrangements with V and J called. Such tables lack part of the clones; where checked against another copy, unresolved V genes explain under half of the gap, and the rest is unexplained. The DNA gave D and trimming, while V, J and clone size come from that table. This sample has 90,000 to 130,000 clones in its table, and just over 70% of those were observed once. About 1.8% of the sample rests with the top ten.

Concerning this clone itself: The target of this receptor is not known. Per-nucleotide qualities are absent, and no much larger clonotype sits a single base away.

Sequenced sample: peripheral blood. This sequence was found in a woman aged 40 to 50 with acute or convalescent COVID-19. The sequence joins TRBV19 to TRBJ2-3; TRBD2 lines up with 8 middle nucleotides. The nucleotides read TGTGCCAGTAGCCCCGGGAGGGGGAGGACAGATACGCAGTATTTT. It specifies CASSPGRGRTDTQYF.